This T cell receptor (beta chain) was identified during a study of T cells in localized non-small cell lung cancer. Notes on this clone: Antigen: not known.

This CDR3 has 13 amino acids. Per germline, CDR1 SGHVS and CDR2 FNYEAQ. Trimming cost V 5 bases and J 2 bases, with 9 bases left between them. The data were produced by immunoSEQ multiplex PCR, yet TCRdb's version contains in-frame clones alone and is incomplete. The sample yields tens of thousands of clones, 86% seen once. Study-wide findings and caveats: Among the top 100 tumor clones, a median about 58 appeared in adjacent lung. Uninvolved adjacent lung, not tumor, had the highest T cell clonality. With higher T cell density in blood came longer overall survival.

The starting material was peripheral blood mononuclear cells, obtained before any cancer treatment. The clonotype was recovered from a male donor at least 60 years old with stage II lung adenocarcinoma. The chain uses TRBV7-6 and TRBJ1-2; D remains unclear. The CDR3 is CASSPTGNYGYTF. CDR3 nucleotide sequence: TGTGCCAGCAGCCCTACTGGGAACTATGGCTACACCTTC.